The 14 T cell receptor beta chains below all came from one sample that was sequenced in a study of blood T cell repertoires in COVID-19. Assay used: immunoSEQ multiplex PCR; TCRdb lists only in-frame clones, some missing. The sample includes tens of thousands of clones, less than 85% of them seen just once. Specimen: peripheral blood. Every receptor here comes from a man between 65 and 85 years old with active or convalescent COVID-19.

CDR3 in DNA: TGCGCCAGCAGCCCCGGGGGGGCCTTGACAGATACGCAGTATTTT. It specifies CASSPGGALTDTQYF. The chain combines TRBV5-1 with TRBJ2-3; TRBD2 agrees at 8 bases. V trimming: 4 bases; J trimming: 3 bases; junction bases outside the gene matches: 7. The CDR3 extends over 15 amino acids. The germline CDR1 and CDR2 sequences are SGHRS and YFSETQ.

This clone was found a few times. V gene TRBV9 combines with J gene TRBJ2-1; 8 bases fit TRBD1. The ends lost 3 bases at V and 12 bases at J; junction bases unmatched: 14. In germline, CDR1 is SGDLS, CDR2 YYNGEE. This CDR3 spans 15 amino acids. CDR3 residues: CASSDRQGTLSVQFF. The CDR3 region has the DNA TGTGCCAGCAGCGATAGACAGGGGACGCTATCTGTGCAGTTCTTC.

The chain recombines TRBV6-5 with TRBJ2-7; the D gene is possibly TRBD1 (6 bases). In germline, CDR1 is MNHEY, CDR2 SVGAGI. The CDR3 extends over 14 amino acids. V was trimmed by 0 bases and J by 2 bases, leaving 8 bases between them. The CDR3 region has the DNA TGTGCCAGCAGTTACTCGACAGGAGCCTACGAGCAGTACTTC. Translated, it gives CASSYSTGAYEQYF.

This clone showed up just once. The DNA for the CDR3 is TGTGCCAGCAGCTTGGGACAGGACTACGAGCAGTACTTC. It translates to CASSLGQDYEQYF. The rearrangement joins TRBV7-8 to TRBJ2-7, with 8 bases identical to TRBD1. Germline values: CDR1 SGHVS, CDR2 FQNEAQ. J gave up 3 bases and V 3 bases, and 1 base lay outside the gene matches. The CDR3 runs 13 residues. Variable domain in full (rest from reference TRBV7-8 and TRBJ2-7): GAGVSQSPRYKVAKRGQDVALRCDPISGHVSLFWYQQALGQGPEFLTYFQNEAQLDKSGLPSDRFFAERPEGSVSTLKIQRTQQEDSAVYLCASSLGQDYEQYFGPGTRLTVT.

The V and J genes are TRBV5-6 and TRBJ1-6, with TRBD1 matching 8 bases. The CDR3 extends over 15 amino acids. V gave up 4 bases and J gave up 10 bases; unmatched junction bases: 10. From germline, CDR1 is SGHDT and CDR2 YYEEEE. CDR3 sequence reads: CASSGGTGVGSPLHF. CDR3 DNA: TGTGCCAGCAGCGGGGGGACAGGCGTCGGGTCACCCCTCCACTTT.

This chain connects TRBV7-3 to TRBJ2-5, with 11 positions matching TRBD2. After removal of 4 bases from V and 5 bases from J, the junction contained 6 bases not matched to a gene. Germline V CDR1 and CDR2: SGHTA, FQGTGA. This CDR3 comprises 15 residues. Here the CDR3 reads CASSYSGGAMETQYF. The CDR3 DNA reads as TGTGCCAGCAGCTATAGCGGGGGGGCCATGGAGACCCAGTACTTC.

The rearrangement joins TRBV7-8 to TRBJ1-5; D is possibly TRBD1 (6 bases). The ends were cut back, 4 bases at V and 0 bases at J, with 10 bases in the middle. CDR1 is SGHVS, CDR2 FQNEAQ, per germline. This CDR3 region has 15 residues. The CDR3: CASSYLQGSNQPQHF. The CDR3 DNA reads TGTGCCAGCAGCTACCTACAGGGTAGCAATCAGCCCCAGCATTTT.

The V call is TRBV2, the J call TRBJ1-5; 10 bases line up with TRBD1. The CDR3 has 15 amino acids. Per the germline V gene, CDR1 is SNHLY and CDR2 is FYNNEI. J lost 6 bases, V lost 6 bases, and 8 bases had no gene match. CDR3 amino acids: CASRGDRGSSQPQHF. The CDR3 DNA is TGTGCCAGCAGGGGGGACAGGGGAAGTAGTCAGCCCCAGCATTTT.

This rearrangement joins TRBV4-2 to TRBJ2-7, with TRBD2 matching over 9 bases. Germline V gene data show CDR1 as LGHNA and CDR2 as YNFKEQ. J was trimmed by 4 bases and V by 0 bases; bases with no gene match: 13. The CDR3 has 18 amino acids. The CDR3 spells CASSQEAPASGDHYEQYF. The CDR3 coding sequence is TGTGCCAGCAGCCAAGAGGCCCCGGCTAGCGGGGATCATTACGAGCAGTACTTC.

The CDR3 DNA reads TGTGCCAGCAGGGCCGTAGGGGCTATGAACACTGAAGCTTTCTTT. Protein: CASRAVGAMNTEAFF. The genes are TRBV6-5 and TRBJ1-1, with D possibly TRBD1 on 5 matching bases. Trimming took 6 bases from V and 0 from J, leaving 14 bases between them. CDR3 length: 15 amino acids. Looked up from germline, CDR1 is MNHEY and CDR2 is SVGAGI.

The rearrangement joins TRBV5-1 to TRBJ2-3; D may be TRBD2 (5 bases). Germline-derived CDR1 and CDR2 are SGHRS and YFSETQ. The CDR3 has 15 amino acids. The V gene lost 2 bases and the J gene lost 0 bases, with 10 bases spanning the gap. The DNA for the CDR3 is TGCGCCAGCAGCTTTGTGGGGAGTAGCACAGATACGCAGTATTTT. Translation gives CASSFVGSSTDTQYF.

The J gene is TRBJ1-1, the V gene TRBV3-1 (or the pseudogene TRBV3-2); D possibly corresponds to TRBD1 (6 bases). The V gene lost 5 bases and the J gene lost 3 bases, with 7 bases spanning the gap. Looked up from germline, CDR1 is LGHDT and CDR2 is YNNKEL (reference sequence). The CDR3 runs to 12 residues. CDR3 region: CASSWTDTEAFF. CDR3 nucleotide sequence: TGTGCCAGCAGCTGGACAGACACTGAAGCTTTCTTT.

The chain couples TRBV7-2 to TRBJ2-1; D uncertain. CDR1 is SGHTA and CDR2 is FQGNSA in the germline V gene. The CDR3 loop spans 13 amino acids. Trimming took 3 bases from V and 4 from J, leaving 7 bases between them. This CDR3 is CASSFIEYNEQFF. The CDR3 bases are TGTGCCAGCAGCTTTATCGAGTACAATGAGCAGTTCTTC.

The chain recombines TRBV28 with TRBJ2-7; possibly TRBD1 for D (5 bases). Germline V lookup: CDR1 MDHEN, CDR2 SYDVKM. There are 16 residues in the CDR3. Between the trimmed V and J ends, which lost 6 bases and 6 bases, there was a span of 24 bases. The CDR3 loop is CASSSTGDSGQGEQYF. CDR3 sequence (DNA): TGTGCCAGCAGCTCAACAGGAGACTCGGGTCAGGGCGAGCAGTACTTC.